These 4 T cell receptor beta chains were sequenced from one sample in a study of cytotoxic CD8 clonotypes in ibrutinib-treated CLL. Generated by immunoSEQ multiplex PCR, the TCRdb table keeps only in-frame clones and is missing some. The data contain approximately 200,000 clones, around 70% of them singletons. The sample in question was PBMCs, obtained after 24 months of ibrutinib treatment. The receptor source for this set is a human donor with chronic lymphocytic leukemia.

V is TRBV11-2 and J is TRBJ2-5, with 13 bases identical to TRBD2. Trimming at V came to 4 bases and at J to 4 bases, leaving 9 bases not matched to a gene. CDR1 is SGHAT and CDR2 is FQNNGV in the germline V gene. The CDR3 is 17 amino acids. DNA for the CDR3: TGTGCCAGCAGCTGGGGGAGACTAGCGGGAGGAATAGAGACCCAGTACTTC. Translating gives CASSWGRLAGGIETQYF.

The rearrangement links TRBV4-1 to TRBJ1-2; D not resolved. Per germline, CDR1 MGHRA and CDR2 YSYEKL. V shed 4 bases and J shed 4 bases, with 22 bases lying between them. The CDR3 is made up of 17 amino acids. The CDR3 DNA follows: TGCGCCAGCAGCCTGGGCCCGGACGGCGCCTGGGGCTATGGCTACACCTTC. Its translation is CASSLGPDGAWGYGYTF.

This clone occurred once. CDR3 DNA: TGCGCCAGCAGAACCGGGACAGGGGGAACTGAAGCTTTCTTT. Protein sequence: CASRTGTGGTEAFF. V is TRBV5-1 and J is TRBJ1-1; 11 nucleotides agree with TRBD1. Germline CDR1 SGHRS, CDR2 YFSETQ. The CDR3 spans 14 residues. Trimming at V came to 5 bases and at J to 5 bases, leaving 5 bases not matched to a gene.

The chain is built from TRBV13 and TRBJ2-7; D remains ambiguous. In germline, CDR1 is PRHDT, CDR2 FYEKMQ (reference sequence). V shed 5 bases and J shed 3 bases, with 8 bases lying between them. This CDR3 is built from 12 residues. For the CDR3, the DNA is TGTGCCAGCAGCCGAGCCAGCTACGAGCAGTACTTC. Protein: CASSRASYEQYF. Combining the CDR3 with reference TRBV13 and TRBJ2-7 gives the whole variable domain AAGVIQSPRHLIKEKRETATLKCYPIPRHDTVYWYQQGPGQDPQFLISFYEKMQSDKGSIPDRFSAQQFSDYHSELNMSSLELGDSALYFCASSRASYEQYFGPGTRLTVT.